This entry lists 20 T cell receptor beta chains sequenced from one sample in a study of vaccination effects on CD4 cells after COVID-19. Here immunoSEQ multiplex PCR was the method, and the copy in TCRdb shows in-frame clones only, minus some. This table has under 25,000 clones, roughly 72% appearing once. Using viral peptide pools, the ViraFEST assay grew out antigen-specific CD4+ T cells prior to sequencing. Once cultured for roughly ten days, the cells underwent separation to obtain CD4+ T cells. Confirmation by PCR established that the person had SARS-CoV-2 infection between March and December 2020. These TCRs are of unknown antigen specificity. Source: CD4+ T cells from PBMCs cultured with SARS-CoV-2 spike peptides, taken before COVID-19 vaccination. These receptors were obtained from a human donor who had a prior SARS-CoV-2 infection.

This clone was seen only once. The chain links TRBV4-2 to TRBJ2-3; 12 bases map to TRBD2. This CDR3 has 16 residues. The germline V gene has CDR1 LGHNA and CDR2 YNFKEQ. With 4 bases clipped from V and 5 bases from J, the junction kept 7 bases outside the gene matches. CDR3 in DNA: TGTGCCAGCAGCCCCCTAGCGGGAGGGCCTCTAGATACGCAGTATTTT. It translates to CASSPLAGGPLDTQYF.

This chain connects TRBV19 to TRBJ2-7, with 10 bases that match TRBD1. This CDR3 has 14 residues. V lost 0 bases, J lost 6 bases, and 2 bases stayed unmatched. The germline CDR1 and CDR2 sequences are LNHDA and SQIVND (reference sequence). CDR3 loop: CASSIDRDRGEQYF. The CDR3 nucleotides are TGTGCCAGTAGTATAGATCGGGACAGGGGCGAGCAGTACTTC.

The chain is built from TRBV5-6 and TRBJ2-5; 11 nucleotides line up with TRBD2. Germline V lookup: CDR1 SGHDT, CDR2 YYEEEE. CDR3 length equals 16 residues. With V trimmed by 2 bases and J by 5 bases, 8 bases remained unmatched. Here the CDR3 reads CASSFTSGSASETQYF. For the CDR3, the DNA is TGTGCCAGCAGCTTCACTAGCGGGAGTGCCAGCGAGACCCAGTACTTC.

In this sample, this clone turned up a few times. The genes are TRBV30 and TRBJ2-2; unclear D gene. The CDR3 consists of 12 residues. Per germline, CDR1 GTSNPN and CDR2 SVGIG (reference sequence). The V end lost 0 bases, the J end lost 5 bases, and 4 bases lay between the germline ends. The CDR3 protein is CAWSVRTGELFF. As DNA, the CDR3 is TGTGCCTGGAGTGTGCGAACCGGGGAGCTGTTTTTT. Complete variable domain (other parts from reference TRBV30 and TRBJ2-2): SQTIHQWPATLVQPVGSPLSLECTVEGTSNPNLYWYRQAAGRGLQLLFYSVGIGQISSEVPQNLSASRPQDRQFILSSKKLLLSDSGFYLCAWSVRTGELFFGEGSRLTVL.

The chain joins TRBV5-1 to TRBJ2-7; tentatively, D is TRBD1 (6 bases). This CDR3 contains 13 residues. Germline CDR1 is SGHRS and CDR2 is YFSETQ. V shed 4 bases and J shed 3 bases, with 11 bases lying between them. This CDR3 reads CASSRTVSYEQYF. The CDR3 DNA reads as TGCGCCAGCAGCAGGACAGTGAGCTACGAGCAGTACTTC.

The chain recombines TRBV20-1 with TRBJ2-5, with 9 bases matching TRBD2. Trimming cost V 3 bases and J 2 bases; bases outside gene matches: 7. The CDR3 spans 15 residues. Per the germline V gene, CDR1 is DFQATT and CDR2 is SNEGSKA (reference sequence). The CDR3 protein is CSASGVLAGQETQYF. CDR3 sequence (DNA): TGCAGTGCTAGTGGGGTCCTAGCGGGGCAAGAGACCCAGTACTTC.

The CDR3 spells CASRAGAGGNTDTQYF. The CDR3 nucleotides are TGTGCCAGCAGGGCAGGAGCGGGGGGCAACACAGATACGCAGTATTTT. The rearrangement uses TRBV2 and TRBJ2-3, with TRBD2 matching over 9 bases. This CDR3 region has 16 residues. In germline, CDR1 is SNHLY, CDR2 FYNNEI. V lost 6 bases to trimming and J lost 2 bases; unmatched junction nucleotides: 9.

Only a few counts were recorded for this clone. The rearrangement uses TRBV28 and TRBJ1-6; D gene uncertain. This CDR3 has 11 residues. CDR1 and CDR2 (germline): MDHEN, SYDVKM. Trimming stripped 4 bases from V and 10 bases from J, with 5 bases between. CDR3 DNA: TGTGCCAGCAGTTCCACCTCACCCCTCCACTTT. Amino acids: CASSSTSPLHF.

The CDR3 DNA reads TGCGCCAGCAGCCCGGGTCCGGGGACTGGAAACACCATATATTTT. Encoded protein: CASSPGPGTGNTIYF. This chain uses TRBV5-1 with TRBJ1-3; no reliable D call. CDR3 length: 15 residues. Germline assignment: CDR1 SGHRS and CDR2 YFSETQ. Trimming removed 4 bases at V and 2 bases at J, with 13 bases between.

The V call is TRBV5-3, the J call TRBJ2-3, with D perhaps TRBD2 (6 bases). TRBV5-3 is marked as an open reading frame, function uncertain. The CDR3 extends over 14 amino acids. V lost 1 base, J lost 6 bases, and 12 bases lay in between. The CDR3 region is CARSLYGTADTQYF. For the CDR3, the DNA is TGTGCCAGAAGCTTGTACGGGACTGCCGATACGCAGTATTTT.

The sample holds a few counts of this clone. The J gene is TRBJ2-5, the V gene TRBV5-1; 7 bases are shared with TRBD1. CDR1 and CDR2 from the germline V gene are SGHRS and YFSETQ. The trim removed 0 bases at V and 4 bases at J, leaving 12 bases unmatched. The CDR3 runs to 17 residues. CDR3 amino acids: CASSLGFVGGVGETQYF. The CDR3 DNA reads as TGCGCCAGCAGCTTGGGATTCGTAGGGGGCGTGGGAGAGACCCAGTACTTC.

This chain links TRBV24-1 with TRBJ2-3; 13 bases line up with TRBD2. V shed 9 bases, J shed 4 bases, and the junction held 0 bases outside the gene matches. The CDR3 totals 13 residues. From germline, CDR1 is KGHDR and CDR2 SFDVKD. In nucleotides, the CDR3 is TGTGCCACCGGACTAGCGGGAGCAGATACGCAGTATTTT. Translation gives CATGLAGADTQYF.

A single count supports this clone. This chain links TRBV1 with TRBJ1-2; the table names TRBD1, a call not compared with the DNA. TRBV1 is an annotated pseudogene. This CDR3 region has 19 residues. The DNA for the CDR3 is TGCACCAGCAGCCAAGTTATATTAGGACAGGGGGAAGACTATGATGGCTACACCTTC. Translation: CTSSQVILGQGEDYDGYTF.

This chain joins TRBV28 and TRBJ1-2; a possible D gene is TRBD1 (6 bases). V lost 4 bases to trimming and J lost 7 bases, with 10 bases between them. The CDR3 runs 12 residues. Germline-derived CDR1 and CDR2 are MDHEN and SYDVKM. CDR3 amino acids: CASSSQGSGYTF. CDR3 coding DNA: TGTGCCAGCAGTTCCCAGGGGTCTGGCTACACCTTC.

The rearrangement links TRBV2 to TRBJ1-4; 7 nucleotides align to TRBD1. This CDR3 region has 14 residues. The germline V gene has CDR1 SNHLY and CDR2 FYNNEI. V gave up 5 bases and J gave up 8 bases; unmatched junction bases: 8. The CDR3 spells CASSLDRVDEKLFF. In nucleotides, the CDR3 is TGTGCCAGCAGTCTCGACAGGGTAGACGAAAAACTGTTTTTT.

The chain has TRBV19 and TRBJ2-3; 7 bases match TRBD2. The CDR3 loop spans 15 amino acids. J lost 4 bases, V lost 7 bases, and 11 bases had no gene match. The V gene's germline CDR1 is LNHDA and CDR2 SQIVND (reference sequence). The CDR3 region is CASTLRSGGADTQYF. As DNA, the CDR3 is TGTGCCAGTACCCTCAGATCGGGAGGAGCAGATACGCAGTATTTT.

The chain couples TRBV2 to TRBJ2-7; TRBD1 aligns across 12 bases. Germline CDR1 and CDR2: SNHLY and FYNNEI. J gave up 4 bases and V 6 bases, and 16 bases lay outside the gene matches. The CDR3 length is 18 residues. CDR3 sequence: CASSGTGGKGGRVYEQYF. CDR3 bases: TGTGCCAGCAGCGGGACAGGGGGCAAGGGCGGGAGGGTGTACGAGCAGTACTTC. Drawing the rest from reference TRBV2 and TRBJ2-7, the complete variable domain is EPEVTQTPSHQVTQMGQEVILRCVPISNHLYFYWYRQILGQKVEFLVSFYNNEISEKSEIFDDQFSVERPDGSNFTLKIRSTKLEDSAMYFCASSGTGGKGGRVYEQYFGPGTRLTVT.

The chain uses TRBV20-1 and TRBJ1-1; D not resolved. V lost 3 bases, J lost 6 bases, and 14 bases lay in between. This CDR3 comprises 13 residues. CDR1 and CDR2 (germline): DFQATT, SNEGSKA (reference sequence). The CDR3 DNA sequence: TGCAGTGCTAGTCCCATCCCTGGGGCTGAAGCTTTCTTT. Protein sequence: CSASPIPGAEAFF.

The chain recombines TRBV2 with TRBJ1-5, with D tentatively TRBD1 (5 bases). V lost 8 bases, J lost 2 bases, and 10 bases lay in between. The CDR3 runs 13 residues. Germline values: CDR1 SNHLY, CDR2 FYNNEI. DNA of the CDR3: TGTGCCAGCCAGGGTCGAGGCAATCAGCCCCAGCATTTT. Translation: CASQGRGNQPQHF.

The genes are TRBV27 and TRBJ2-7; 10 nucleotides align to TRBD2. The CDR3 extends over 15 amino acids. V was pared by 0 bases and J by 1 base, with 0 bases of the junction left unmatched. Germline V gene data show CDR1 as MNHEY and CDR2 as SMNVEV (reference sequence). The DNA for the CDR3 is TGTGCCAGCAGTTTATCACTAGCGGGATCCTACGAGCAGTACTTC. As protein: CASSLSLAGSYEQYF.